These 5 T cell receptor beta chains share one sample of origin, sequenced in a study of T cell responses to AZD1222 COVID-19 vaccine. Clones were read by immunoSEQ multiplex PCR, and TCRdb kept only the in-frame ones, dropping some. In the table there are over 150,000 clones, about nine tenths of which are singletons. The material was peripheral blood, obtained on day 0 of AZD1222 vaccination. The receptors were sampled from an adult in good health.

The V and J genes are TRBV14 and TRBJ1-1; D uncertain. The V end was cut by 3 bases, the J end by 0 bases, with 5 bases between. This CDR3 has 13 residues. CDR1 and CDR2 (germline): SGHDN, FVKESK. The CDR3 sequence is CASSHYMNTEAFF. As DNA, the CDR3 is TGTGCCAGCAGCCACTACATGAACACTGAAGCTTTCTTT.

This chain joins TRBV20-1 and TRBJ1-1; 7 bases line up with TRBD1. J gave up 7 bases and V 6 bases, and 17 bases lay outside the gene matches. The CDR3 sequence is 15 residues long. The germline V gene encodes CDR1 DFQATT and CDR2 SNEGSKA (reference sequence). CDR3 sequence reads: CSASQGTAEPSEAFF. The DNA for the CDR3 is TGCAGTGCCAGTCAGGGGACAGCCGAGCCAAGTGAAGCTTTCTTT.

DNA of the CDR3: TGTGCCAGCAGCCTAGGGATGGGTCAAGAGACCCAGTACTTC. Its translation is CASSLGMGQETQYF. This chain connects TRBV7-2 to TRBJ2-5; no reliable D call. The CDR3 is 14 amino acids. Germline lookup yields CDR1 SGHTA and CDR2 FQGNSA. Trimming removed 5 bases at V and 2 bases at J, with 12 bases between.

This clone has just one count. Other DNA sequences of this sample code for an identical CDR3. CDR3 loop: CASSVDRSIRGYTF. The CDR3 DNA sequence: TGTGCCAGCAGCGTGGACAGGTCGATTCGGGGCTACACCTTC. The chain is built from TRBV2 and TRBJ1-2; 7 bases match TRBD1. Germline-derived CDR1 and CDR2 are SNHLY and FYNNEI. The CDR3 runs 14 residues. Germline trimming cut 6 bases from V and 8 bases from J; bases unmatched to any gene: 12.

The chain has TRBV7-9 and TRBJ2-5; 9 nucleotides agree with TRBD1. Trimming cost V 2 bases and J 5 bases; bases outside gene matches: 9. CDR3 length: 16 residues. CDR1 and CDR2 from the germline V gene are SEHNR and FQNEAQ (reference sequence). The CDR3 protein is CASSLPGTGFMETQYF. The CDR3 coding sequence is TGTGCCAGCAGCTTACCCGGGACAGGGTTTATGGAGACCCAGTACTTC.